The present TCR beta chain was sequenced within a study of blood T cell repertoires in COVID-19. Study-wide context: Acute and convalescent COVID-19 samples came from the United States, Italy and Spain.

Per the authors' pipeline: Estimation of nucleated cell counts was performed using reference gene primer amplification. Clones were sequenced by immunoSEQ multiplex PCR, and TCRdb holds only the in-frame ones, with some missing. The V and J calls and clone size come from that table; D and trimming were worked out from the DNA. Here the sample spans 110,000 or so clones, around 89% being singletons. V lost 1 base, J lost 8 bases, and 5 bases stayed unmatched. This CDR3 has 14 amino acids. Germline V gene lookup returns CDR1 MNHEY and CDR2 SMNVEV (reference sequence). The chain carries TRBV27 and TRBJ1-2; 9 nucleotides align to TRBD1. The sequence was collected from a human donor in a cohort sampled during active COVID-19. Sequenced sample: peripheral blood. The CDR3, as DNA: TGTGCCAGCAGTTTATGGACAGGGGATGGGGGCTACACCTTC. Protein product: CASSLWTGDGGYTF.